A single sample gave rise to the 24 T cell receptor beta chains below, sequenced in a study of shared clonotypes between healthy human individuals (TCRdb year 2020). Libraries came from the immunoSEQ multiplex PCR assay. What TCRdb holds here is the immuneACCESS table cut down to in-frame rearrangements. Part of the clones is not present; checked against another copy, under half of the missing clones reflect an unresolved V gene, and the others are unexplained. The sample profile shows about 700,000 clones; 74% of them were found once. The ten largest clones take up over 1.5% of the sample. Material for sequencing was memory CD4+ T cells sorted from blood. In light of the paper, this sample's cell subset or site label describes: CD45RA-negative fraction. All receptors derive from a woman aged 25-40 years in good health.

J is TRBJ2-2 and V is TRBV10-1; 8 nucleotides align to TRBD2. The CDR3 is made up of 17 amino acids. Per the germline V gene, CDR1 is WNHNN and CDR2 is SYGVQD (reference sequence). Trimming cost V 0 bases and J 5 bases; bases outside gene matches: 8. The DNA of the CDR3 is TGCGCCAGCAGTGAGTCGCCTGACGCGGGAGGAACCGGGGAGCTGTTTTTT. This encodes CASSESPDAGGTGELFF.

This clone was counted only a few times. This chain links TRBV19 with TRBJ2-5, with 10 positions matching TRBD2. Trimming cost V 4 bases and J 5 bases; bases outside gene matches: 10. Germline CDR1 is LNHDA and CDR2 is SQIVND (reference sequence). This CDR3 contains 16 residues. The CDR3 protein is CASSNLAGVGIETQYF. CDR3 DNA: TGTGCCAGTAGTAACCTAGCGGGAGTTGGCATTGAGACCCAGTACTTC.

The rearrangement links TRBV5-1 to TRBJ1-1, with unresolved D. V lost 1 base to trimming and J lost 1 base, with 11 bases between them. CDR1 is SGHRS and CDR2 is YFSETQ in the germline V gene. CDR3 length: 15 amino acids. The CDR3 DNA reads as TGCGCCAGCAGCTTGTTTGACGATGGGAACACTGAAGCTTTCTTT. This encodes CASSLFDDGNTEAFF.

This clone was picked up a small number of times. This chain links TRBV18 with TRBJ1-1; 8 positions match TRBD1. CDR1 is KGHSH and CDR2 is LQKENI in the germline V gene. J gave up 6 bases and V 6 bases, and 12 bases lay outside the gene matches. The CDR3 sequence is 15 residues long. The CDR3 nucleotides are TGTGCCAGCTCCCGAGTAGACGGACAGGGAGCTGAAGCTTTCTTT. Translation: CASSRVDGQGAEAFF.

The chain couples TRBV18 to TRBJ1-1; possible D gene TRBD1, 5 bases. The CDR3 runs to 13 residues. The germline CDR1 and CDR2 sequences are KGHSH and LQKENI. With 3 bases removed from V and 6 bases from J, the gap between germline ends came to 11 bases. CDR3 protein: CASSPRGTPEAFF. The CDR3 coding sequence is TGTGCCAGCTCACCGAGGGGAACACCTGAAGCTTTCTTT. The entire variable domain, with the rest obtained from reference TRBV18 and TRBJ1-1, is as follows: NAGVMQNPRHLVRRRGQEARLRCSPMKGHSHVYWYRQLPEEGLKFMVYLQKENIIDESGMPKERFSAEFPKEGPSILRIQQVVRGDSAAYFCASSPRGTPEAFFGQGTRLTVV.

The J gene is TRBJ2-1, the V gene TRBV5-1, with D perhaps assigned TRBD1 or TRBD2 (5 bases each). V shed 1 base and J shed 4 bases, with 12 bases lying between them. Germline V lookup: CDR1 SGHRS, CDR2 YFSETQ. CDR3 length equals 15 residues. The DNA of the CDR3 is TGCGCCAGCAGCTTGTCCGGGACCGTATACAATGAGCAGTTCTTC. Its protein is CASSLSGTVYNEQFF.

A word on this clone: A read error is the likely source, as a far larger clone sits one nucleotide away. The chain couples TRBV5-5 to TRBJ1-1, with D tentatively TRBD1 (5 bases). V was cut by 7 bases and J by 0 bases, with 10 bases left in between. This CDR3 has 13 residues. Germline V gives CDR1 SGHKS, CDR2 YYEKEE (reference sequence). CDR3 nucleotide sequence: TGTGCCAGCTCCGGGACGGTGAACACTGAAGCTTTCTTT. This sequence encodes CASSGTVNTEAFF.

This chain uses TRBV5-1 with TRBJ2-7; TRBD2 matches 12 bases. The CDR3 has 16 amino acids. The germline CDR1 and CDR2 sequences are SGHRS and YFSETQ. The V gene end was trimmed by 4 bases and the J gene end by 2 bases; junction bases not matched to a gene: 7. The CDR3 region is CASSPTSGGYPYEQYF. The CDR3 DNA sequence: TGCGCCAGCAGCCCGACTAGCGGGGGATACCCCTACGAGCAGTACTTC.

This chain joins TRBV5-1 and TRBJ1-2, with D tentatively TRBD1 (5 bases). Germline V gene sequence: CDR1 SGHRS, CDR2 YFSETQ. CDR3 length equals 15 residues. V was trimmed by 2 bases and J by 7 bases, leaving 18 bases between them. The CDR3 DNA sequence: TGCGCCAGCAGCTTACCCGGGACCTCGGAGAGTGGCTACACCTTC. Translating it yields CASSLPGTSESGYTF.

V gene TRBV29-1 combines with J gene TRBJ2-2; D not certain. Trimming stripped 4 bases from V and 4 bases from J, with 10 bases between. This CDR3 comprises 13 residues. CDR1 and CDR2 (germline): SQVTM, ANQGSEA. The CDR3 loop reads CSVGRVGTGELFF. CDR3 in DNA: TGCAGCGTTGGACGCGTGGGCACCGGGGAGCTGTTTTTT.

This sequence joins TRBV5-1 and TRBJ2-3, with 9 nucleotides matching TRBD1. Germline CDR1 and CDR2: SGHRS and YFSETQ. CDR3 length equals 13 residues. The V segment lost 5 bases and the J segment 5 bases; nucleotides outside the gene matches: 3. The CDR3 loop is CASRPGQGDTQYF. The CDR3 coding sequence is TGCGCCAGCAGGCCGGGACAGGGAGATACGCAGTATTTT. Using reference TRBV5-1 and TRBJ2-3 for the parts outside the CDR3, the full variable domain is KAGVTQTPRYLIKTRGQQVTLSCSPISGHRSVSWYQQTPGQGLQFLFEYFSETQRNKGNFPGRFSGRQFSNSRSEMNVSTLELGDSALYLCASRPGQGDTQYFGPGTRLTVL.

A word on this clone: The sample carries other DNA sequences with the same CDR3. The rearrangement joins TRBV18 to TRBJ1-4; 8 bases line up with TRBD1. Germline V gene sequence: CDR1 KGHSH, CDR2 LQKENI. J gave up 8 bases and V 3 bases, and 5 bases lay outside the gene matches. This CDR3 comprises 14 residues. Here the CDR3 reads CASSPGQGSEKLFF. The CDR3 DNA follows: TGTGCCAGCTCACCCGGACAGGGTAGCGAAAAACTGTTTTTT.

This chain's CDR3 is CASSGGLGAGTVQETQYF. CDR3 sequence (DNA): TGTGCCAGCAGTGGGGGGCTGGGGGCCGGGACAGTTCAAGAGACCCAGTACTTC. This rearrangement joins TRBV6-1 to TRBJ2-5; 7 nucleotides align to TRBD1. The CDR3 extends over 18 amino acids. The germline CDR1 and CDR2 sequences are MNHNS and SASEGT. V was clipped by 4 bases and J by 2 bases; unmatched bases: 16.

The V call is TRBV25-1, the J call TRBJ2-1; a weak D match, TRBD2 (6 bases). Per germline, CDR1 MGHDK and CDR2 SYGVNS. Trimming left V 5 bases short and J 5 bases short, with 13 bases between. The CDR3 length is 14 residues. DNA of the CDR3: TGTGCCAGCAGTAGTAGCGGTCTGGACAATGAGCAGTTCTTC. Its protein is CASSSSGLDNEQFF.

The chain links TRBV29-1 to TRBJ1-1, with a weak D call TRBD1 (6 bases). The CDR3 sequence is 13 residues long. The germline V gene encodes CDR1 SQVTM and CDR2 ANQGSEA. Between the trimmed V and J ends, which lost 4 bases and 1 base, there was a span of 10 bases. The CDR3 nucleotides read TGCAGCGTTGTTTGGGGGCAGAACACTGAAGCTTTCTTT. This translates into CSVVWGQNTEAFF.

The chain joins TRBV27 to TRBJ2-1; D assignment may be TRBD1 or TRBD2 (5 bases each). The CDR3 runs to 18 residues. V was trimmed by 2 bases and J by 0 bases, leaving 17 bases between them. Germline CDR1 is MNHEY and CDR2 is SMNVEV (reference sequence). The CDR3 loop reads CASSLPPWGRNSYNEQFF. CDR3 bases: TGTGCCAGCAGTTTACCCCCCTGGGGGAGAAACTCCTACAATGAGCAGTTCTTC.

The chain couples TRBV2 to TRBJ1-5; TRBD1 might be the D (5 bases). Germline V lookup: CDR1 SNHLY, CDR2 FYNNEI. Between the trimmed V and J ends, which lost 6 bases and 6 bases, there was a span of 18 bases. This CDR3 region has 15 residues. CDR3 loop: CASREQSGYSQPQHF. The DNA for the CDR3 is TGTGCCAGCAGGGAGCAATCAGGGTATTCTCAGCCCCAGCATTTT.

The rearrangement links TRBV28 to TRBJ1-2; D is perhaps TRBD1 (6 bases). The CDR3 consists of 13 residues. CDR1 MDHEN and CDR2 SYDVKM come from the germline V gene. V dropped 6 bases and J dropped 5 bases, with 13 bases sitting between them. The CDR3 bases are TGTGCCAGCAGCCAGGGGCGACAGTATGGCTACACCTTC. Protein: CASSQGRQYGYTF.

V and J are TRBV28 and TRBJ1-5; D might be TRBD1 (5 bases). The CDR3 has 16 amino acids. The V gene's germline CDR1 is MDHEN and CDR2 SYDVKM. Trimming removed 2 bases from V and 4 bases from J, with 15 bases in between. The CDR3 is CASSLSRATPNQPQHF. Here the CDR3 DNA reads TGTGCCAGCAGTTTAAGCAGGGCGACCCCTAATCAGCCCCAGCATTTT.

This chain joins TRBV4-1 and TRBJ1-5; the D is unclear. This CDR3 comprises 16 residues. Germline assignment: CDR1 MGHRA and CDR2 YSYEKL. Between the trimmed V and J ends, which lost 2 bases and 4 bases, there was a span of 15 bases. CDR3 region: CASSQPGGQRNQPQHF. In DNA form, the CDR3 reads TGCGCCAGCAGCCAACCCGGAGGGCAGAGAAATCAGCCCCAGCATTTT.

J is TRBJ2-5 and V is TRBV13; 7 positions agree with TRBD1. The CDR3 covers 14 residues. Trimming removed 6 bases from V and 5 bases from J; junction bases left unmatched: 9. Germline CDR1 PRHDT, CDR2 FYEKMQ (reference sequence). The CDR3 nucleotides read TGTGCCAGCAGTCCGACAGGGACGCAGGAGACCCAGTACTTC. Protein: CASSPTGTQETQYF.

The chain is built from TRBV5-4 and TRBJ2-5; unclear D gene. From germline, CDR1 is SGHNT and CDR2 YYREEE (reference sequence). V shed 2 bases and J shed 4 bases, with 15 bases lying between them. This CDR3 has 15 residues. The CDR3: CASSFSPESGETQYF. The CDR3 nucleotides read TGTGCCAGCAGCTTTTCACCGGAGTCGGGAGAGACCCAGTACTTC.

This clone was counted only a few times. The CDR3 loop is CASSESLGTDTQYF. The DNA of the CDR3 is TGTGCCAGCAGTGAATCTCTAGGCACAGATACGCAGTATTTT. The genes are TRBV25-1 and TRBJ2-3; D unclear. The CDR3 sequence is 14 residues long. With 1 base removed from V and 1 base from J, the gap between germline ends came to 6 bases. CDR1 and CDR2 (germline): MGHDK, SYGVNS.

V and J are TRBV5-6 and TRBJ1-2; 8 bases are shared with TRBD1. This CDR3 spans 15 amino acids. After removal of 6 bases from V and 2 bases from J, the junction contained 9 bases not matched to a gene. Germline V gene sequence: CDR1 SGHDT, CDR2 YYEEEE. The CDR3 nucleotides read TGTGCCAGCACAGTACAGGGGGGCGCCAACTATGGCTACACCTTC. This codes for CASTVQGGANYGYTF.